The 5 T cell receptor beta chains below were found in one sample sequenced in a study of Ad26.COV2.S vaccination and SARS-CoV-2 variants. Using immunoSEQ multiplex PCR, the repertoire was profiled, and TCRdb retains in-frame clones only, with some absent. The data contain hundreds of thousands of clones, more than 80% of them singletons. As to treatment: around 19 received Ad26.COV2.S at low or high dose, single or two shots; roughly 5 received placebo; per-sample allocation not given. Specimen acquisition occurred on day 63 following the initial vaccine or placebo injection. The sequences come from peripheral blood, collected in a trial of Ad26.COV2.S vaccine versus placebo. These receptors originate from a person aged 18 to 65 who received the Ad26.COV2.S COVID-19 vaccine or a placebo.

The chain recombines TRBV5-1 with TRBJ2-2; possibly TRBD2 for D (6 bases). V was pared by 4 bases and J by 0 bases, with 16 bases between. Germline V lookup: CDR1 SGHRS, CDR2 YFSETQ. The CDR3 has 17 residues. CDR3: CASSPYLARSNTGELFF. The CDR3 DNA follows: TGCGCCAGCAGCCCCTATCTAGCGCGTTCGAACACCGGGGAGCTGTTTTTT.

The chain has TRBV12-3 or TRBV12-4 and TRBJ2-1; D is ambiguous. Trimming took off 7 bases at V and 3 bases at J, with 10 bases between the two ends. This CDR3 has 13 amino acids. The CDR3 DNA reads TGTGCCAGCAACGGCAGAAACTACAATGAGCAGTTCTTC. This gives the protein CASNGRNYNEQFF.

The rearrangement uses TRBV5-1 and TRBJ2-4; no clear D gene. Germline V lookup: CDR1 SGHRS, CDR2 YFSETQ. This CDR3 has 13 amino acids. The germline V and J ends were trimmed by 0 bases and 7 bases, with 8 bases remaining between them. The CDR3 protein is CASSLASGNIQYF. Written as DNA, the CDR3 is TGCGCCAGCAGCTTGGCTAGTGGGAACATTCAGTACTTC. The whole variable domain, remainder taken from reference TRBV5-1 and TRBJ2-4, is KAGVTQTPRYLIKTRGQQVTLSCSPISGHRSVSWYQQTPGQGLQFLFEYFSETQRNKGNFPGRFSGRQFSNSRSEMNVSTLELGDSALYLCASSLASGNIQYFGAGTRLSVL.

The chain employs TRBV13 and TRBJ2-7; 9 nucleotides line up with TRBD2. Looked up from germline, CDR1 is PRHDT and CDR2 is FYEKMQ (reference sequence). The CDR3 spans 15 residues. With V trimmed by 5 bases and J by 5 bases, 10 bases remained unmatched. The CDR3: CASSPWGSGSDEQYF. DNA for the CDR3: TGTGCCAGCAGCCCCTGGGGTAGCGGGAGCGACGAGCAGTACTTC.

The chain recombines TRBV10-1 with TRBJ2-3; 8 bases align to TRBD2. The V segment lost 7 bases and the J segment 2 bases; nucleotides outside the gene matches: 8. The CDR3 covers 15 residues. CDR1 is WNHNN and CDR2 is SYGVQD in the germline V gene (reference sequence). For the CDR3, the DNA is TGCGCCAGCACCGATACTAGCGGAAACACAGATACGCAGTATTTT. Protein: CASTDTSGNTDTQYF.